This paragraph reports one TCR beta chain. Its antigen is unidentified. J gave up 5 bases and V 4 bases, and 9 bases lay outside the gene matches. CDR1 and CDR2 (germline): SGHVS, FQNEAQ. CDR3 size: 16 residues. The entry originates in a study of TIL therapy for anti-PD-1-resistant metastatic lung cancer. Study-level results: The cohort had more treatment-naive, never-smoker and oncogene-addicted patients than typical.

The immunoSEQ assay was v3. Sequencing depth was some 2 million read pairs for survey level, about 5-6 million for deep. Clones were sequenced by immunoSEQ multiplex PCR, and TCRdb holds only the in-frame ones, with some missing. The table shows more than 20,000 clones, with about four fifths occurring only once. Time point in this sample: pre-treatment sample, taken before nivolumab and TIL therapy. Adults with stage 4 NSCLC were enrolled in a phase I trial. The V call is TRBV7-8, the J call TRBJ2-1; 9 positions agree with TRBD1. The sequence derives from a person between 25 and 80 years old with non-small cell lung cancer. Sample: blood, taken at baseline. CDR3 region: CASSSPGTGKDNEQFF. The CDR3 DNA reads as TGTGCCAGCAGCTCACCCGGGACAGGGAAGGACAATGAGCAGTTCTTC.